This TCR beta chain came from a study of blood T cells in healthy people across ages (dated by TCRdb to 2013 to 2016). As for the study more broadly: In model experiments, template switching captured roughly one uniquely barcoded TCR beta cDNA molecule for every two T cells. Using deep sequencing normalized with unique cDNA molecular identifiers, the study measured how TCR beta repertoire diversity changes with age. The donors were divided into four age groups: young (average around 16 years), middle-aged (around 37), aged (approximately 62) and long-lived (roughly 82). Using the same blood draw, the study looked at two additional independent replicas of 1 million unique cDNA reads for two donors, one aged 18 to 29 and the other aged 80 or older.

Library prep was done by 5' RACE. Sequenced using an Illumina HiSeq 2500. A second PCR of about 6 to 12 cycles was run with a J-beta primer mix and a sample-barcoded 5' primer. Each TCR beta cDNA molecule received a unique molecular identifier from a template-switch 5' adaptor carrying 12 random nucleotides. Each sample yielded at least 2.5 million CDR3-containing paired-end reads. First-strand cDNA synthesis was performed from all RNA using the Mint cDNA synthesis kit, with priming by a TRBC-specific oligonucleotide. All cDNA was treated with uracil-DNA glycosylase and then went through a first 18-cycle PCR with the universal primers M1SS and BC2_uni_R. The original pipeline was this. For normalization, 1 million high-quality reads, each with a distinct molecular identifier, were randomly selected from each sample. Instead of being binned into consensus sequences, reads with shared molecular identifiers were discarded. CDR3 identification, clonotype clustering and error correction used MiTCR with a Q25 quality threshold and the strictest error-elimination algorithm. A nonparametric unseen species model with Euler transformation was used to estimate a lower bound on total TCR beta diversity. Clones were called with MiXCR by TCRdb after fastp trimmed the public reads at Q25, and only in-frame beta chains were retained. A single entry per CDR3 protein holds the most common genes and DNA from its merged rows. TCRdb assigned the V and J calls; the authors' analysis was not used. Across this sample there are 800,000 or so distinct CDR3 sequences, with approximately 25% seen only once. Jointly, the top ten make up under 4.5% of the sample.

The approximately 39 donors, aged about 6 to 95 years, were systemically healthy Caucasian individuals from Russia. Approximately 9 milliliters of peripheral blood were collected from each donor into EDTA-treated Vacutainer tubes. Ficoll-Paque density-gradient centrifugation was used to isolate PBMCs, with at least 7 million per sample. Total RNA was extracted from PBMCs with Trizol reagent, with at least 5 micrograms obtained per sample. For every donor, flow cytometry on a PBMC aliquot measured the percentage of naive CD45RAhigh/CD27high T cells. The investigation overall reported the following: Donor CMV infection status was unknown, potentially confounding age-related changes in expanded clonotypes. The long-lived group showed more naive CD4+ T cells, fewer expanded clones and increased TCR diversity than the aged group, suggesting age selection. Estimates of total diversity from one million sequenced T cells were regarded as lower bounds and underestimates. As age increased, observed TCR beta diversity per million T cells dropped in a roughly linear way, and a significant reduction was already evident by age 40. Bulk unsorted PBMC profiling prevented conclusive comparison of naive and antigen-experienced compartments. Observed TCR beta diversity correlated strongly with the percentage of naive T cells measured by flow cytometry.

Comment on this clonotype: The antigen it recognizes is unknown. It has no much larger one-base neighbor in the sample; base qualities were not kept.

The CDR3 measures 15 amino acids from cysteine to phenylalanine. The retained sequence is limited to the CDR3, 45 bases, with the frame set at the first base. CDR1 MDHEN and CDR2 SYDVKM were looked up in the germline V gene. V is trimmed back by 6 bases and J by 7 bases, and the junction contains 8 bases that no gene match accounts for. A further study also used this sample, focusing on T cells of mothers and their children. Drawing on the second study: Nine systemically healthy Caucasian individuals, comprising three mothers and their six children, were included as donors. cDNA synthesis used all of the extracted RNA, with approximately 1.4 ug of RNA in each 15 ul reaction. In the second PCR, the M1S primer added sample barcodes and 2-4 random nucleotides. Each mother yielded over 8.5 million TCR beta CDR3 reads and each child roughly 3 million reads. Thymic selection similarly shapes TCR recombination output in related and unrelated pairs, with minor effect from inherited differences. Normalized repertoire overlap in related mother-child pairs was always slightly higher than in unrelated mother-child pairs, but the difference was never significant. With a sensitivity of roughly 93 clones per million clonotypes, no persistent microchimeric T cell clones were detected. To look for features that set related mother-child pairs apart from unrelated individuals, the researchers ran deep NGS to compare the TCR beta repertoires of mothers and children. Mothers averaged roughly 36 +/- 4 years of age and children averaged roughly 12 +/- 4 years. After adapter ligation was performed with NEBNext reagents, the libraries were sequenced on an Illumina HiSeq 2000 with 100+100 nt paired-end reads. To prevent cross-contamination, the mother and child libraries were prepared a month apart and were sequenced in separate runs. Each donor had between roughly 450,000 and 2,100,000 distinct TCR beta clonotypes identified. Naive TCR beta clonotypes were estimated from low-frequency clonotypes matched to each donor's FACS-determined naive share, without sorting.

Sequencing was carried out using blood. Rearrangement joined TRBV28 to TRBJ2-1; 11 central nucleotides agree with TRBD2. This TCR was sampled from a boy aged 5-17 years in good health. The CDR3 corresponds to CASSWGLAEKNEQFF. DNA sequence: TGTGCCAGCAGCTGGGGACTAGCGGAGAAGAATGAGCAGTTCTTC.